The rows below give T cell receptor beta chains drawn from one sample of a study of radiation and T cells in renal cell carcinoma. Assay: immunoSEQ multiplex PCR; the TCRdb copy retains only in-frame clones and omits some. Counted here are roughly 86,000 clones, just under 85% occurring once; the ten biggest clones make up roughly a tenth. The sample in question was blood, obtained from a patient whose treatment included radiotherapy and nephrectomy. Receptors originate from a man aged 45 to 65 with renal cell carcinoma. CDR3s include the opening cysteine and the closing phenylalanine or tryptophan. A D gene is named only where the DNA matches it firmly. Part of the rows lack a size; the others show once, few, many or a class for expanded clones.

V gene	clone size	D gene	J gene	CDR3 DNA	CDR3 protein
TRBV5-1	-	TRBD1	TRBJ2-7	TGCGCCAGCAGCTTGGCGGCAGGGGGCGAATACGAGCAGTACTTC	CASSLAAGGEYEQYF
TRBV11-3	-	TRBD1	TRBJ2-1	TGTGCCAGCAGCTTATTCGCAGGGGGCTTAAACAATGAGCAGTTCTTC	CASSLFAGGLNNEQFF
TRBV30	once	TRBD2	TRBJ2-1	TGCGGACTAGCGCAGAACAATGAGCAGTTCTTC	CGLAQNNEQFF
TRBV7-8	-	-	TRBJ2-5	TGTGCCAGCCGAGGCCCAGGGAACGCGGAGACCCAGTACTTC	CASRGPGNAETQYF
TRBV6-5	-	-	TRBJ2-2	TGTGCCAGCAGCGCTAGCGAAAAGACCGGGGAGCTGTTTTTT	CASSASEKTGELFF
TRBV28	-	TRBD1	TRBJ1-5	TGTGCCAGCAGGTTGGGACAGGGGTTTTTTCAGCCCCAGCATTTT	CASRLGQGFFQPQHF
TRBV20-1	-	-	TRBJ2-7	TGCAGTGCTAGAGACACATCCGAGCAGTACTTC	CSARDTSEQYF
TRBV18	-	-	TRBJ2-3	TGTGCCAGCTCACCTCCACACGTTGCGAGCACAGATACGCAGTATTTT	CASSPPHVASTDTQYF
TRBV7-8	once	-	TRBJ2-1	TGTGCCAGCAGCTTAGGATACTACAATGAGCAGTTCTTC	CASSLGYYNEQFF
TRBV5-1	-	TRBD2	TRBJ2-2	TGCGCCAGCAGCCGACAACTAGCGGGGAACACCGGGGAGCTGTTTTTT	CASSRQLAGNTGELFF
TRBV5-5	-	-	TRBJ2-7	TGTGCCAGCAGCACCGTGACCCGTCTCTCCTACGAGCAGTACTTC	CASSTVTRLSYEQYF
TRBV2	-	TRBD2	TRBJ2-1	TGTGCCAGCAGGTCCGGACTAGCGGGTTACAATGAGCAGTTCTTC	CASRSGLAGYNEQFF
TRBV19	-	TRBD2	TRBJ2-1	TGTGCCAGTAGTAGCGGGACTAAAAAAAATGAGCAGTTCTTC	CASSSGTKKNEQFF
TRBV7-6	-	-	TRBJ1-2	TGTGCCAGCAGCTTAGTAGACGAAGACGGACAGATCTATGGCTACACCTTC	CASSLVDEDGQIYGYTF
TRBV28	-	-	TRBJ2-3	TGTGCCAGCAGTTTATACACCCGCACAGATACGCAGTATTTT	CASSLYTRTDTQYF
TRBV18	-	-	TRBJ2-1	TGTGCCAGCTCACCACCGGCAGGGCAGTACAATGAGCAGTTCTTC	CASSPPAGQYNEQFF
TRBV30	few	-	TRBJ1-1	TGTGCCTGGAGTGTAACAGGGACGTACACTGAAGCTTTCTTT	CAWSVTGTYTEAFF
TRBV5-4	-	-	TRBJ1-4	TGTGCCAGCAGTACAGAGAATAATGAAAAACTGTTTTTT	CASSTENNEKLFF
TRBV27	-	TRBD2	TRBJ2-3	TGTGCCAGCAGTTTTGTCCCAGCGGGGGGCACAGATACGCAGTATTTT	CASSFVPAGGTDTQYF
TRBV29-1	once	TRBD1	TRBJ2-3	TGCAGCGTGACGACAGGGAGTGGTGGAGATACGCAGTATTTT	CSVTTGSGGDTQYF
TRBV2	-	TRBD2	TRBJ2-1	TGTGCCAGCAGTGAACCTGGACTAGCGGGGGTGCAGTTCTTC	CASSEPGLAGVQFF
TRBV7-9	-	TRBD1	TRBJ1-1	TGTGCCAGCAGCTTCCTACAGGGGAGGAACACTGAAGCTTTCTTT	CASSFLQGRNTEAFF
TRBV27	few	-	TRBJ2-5	TGTGCCAGCAGTTGGGGGTTCGAGGAGACCCAGTACTTC	CASSWGFEETQYF
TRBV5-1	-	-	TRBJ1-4	TGCGCCAGCAGCTTGTCACAGCTTACAACTAATGAAAAACTGTTTTTT	CASSLSQLTTNEKLFF
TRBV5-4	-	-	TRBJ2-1	TGTGCCAGCAGCGAACAGCAGTACAATGAGCAGTTCTTC	CASSEQQYNEQFF
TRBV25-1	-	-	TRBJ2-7	TGTGCCAGCAGTGAATGGGCAGCTCGCGAGCAGTACTTC	CASSEWAAREQYF
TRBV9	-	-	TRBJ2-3	TGTGCCAGCAGCGCCTTGGGGGGCTTTAGCACAGATACGCAGTATTTT	CASSALGGFSTDTQYF
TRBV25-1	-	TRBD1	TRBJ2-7	TGTGCCAGCAGTGACCCAAGGGACAGTACCTACGAGCAGTACTTC	CASSDPRDSTYEQYF
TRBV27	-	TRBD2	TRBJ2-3	TGTGCCAGCAGTTTTAGCGGGAGGCCAGATACGCAGTATTTT	CASSFSGRPDTQYF
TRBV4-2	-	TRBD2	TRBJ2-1	TGTGCCAGCAGCCAGGCGGGGGGCTCCTACAATGAGCAGTTCTTC	CASSQAGGSYNEQFF
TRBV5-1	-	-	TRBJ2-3	TGCGCCAGCAGCTTGATTCAGGCAGCAGATACGCAGTATTTT	CASSLIQAADTQYF
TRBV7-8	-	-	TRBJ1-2	TGTGCCAGCAGCTCAGGGGACTATGGCTACACCTTC	CASSSGDYGYTF
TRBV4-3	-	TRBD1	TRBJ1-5	TGCGCCAGCAGCCCCCAGACAGGGGACAATCAGCCCCAGCATTTT	CASSPQTGDNQPQHF
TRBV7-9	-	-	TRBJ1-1	TGTGCCAGCAGCTTGGGGCCTGCAGCTTTCTTT	CASSLGPAAFF
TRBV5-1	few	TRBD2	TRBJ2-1	TGCGCCAGCAGCTTGGAGGTGGGAGGGCCGGATGAGCAGTTCTTC	CASSLEVGGPDEQFF
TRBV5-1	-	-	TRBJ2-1	TGCGCCAGCAGCTTGGATGGGGGGCTGTCCTACAATGAGCAGTTCTTC	CASSLDGGLSYNEQFF
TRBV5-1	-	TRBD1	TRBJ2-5	TGCGCCAGCAGTTCCGGGACAGGGGGGGCAGAGACCCAGTACTTC	CASSSGTGGAETQYF